The 9 T cell receptor beta chains below come from one sample, sequenced in a study of T cell repertoires in cytomegalovirus infection. TCRdb used MiXCR to reprocess the reads, holding one entry per CDR3 protein. The sample holds just over 450,000 distinct CDR3 sequences, about 39% seen once. These receptors lack a known antigen. The sample here was cultured PBMCs, taken from culture after CMV antigen stimulation. Receptors were obtained from a human donor in good health (CMV status not recorded). Some clones in this sample may be carry-over from other donors' samples.

V is TRBV20-1 and J is TRBJ2-5, with 9 bases that match TRBD2. Germline V gene lookup returns CDR1 DFQATT and CDR2 SNEGSKA (reference sequence). J gave up 6 bases and V 2 bases, and 22 bases lay outside the gene matches. The CDR3 is made up of 19 amino acids. In DNA, the CDR3 is TGCAGTGCTAGATCGGGGGCCGCAGGCGGTCTAGCGGGGAGGAAGACCCAGTACTTC. Encoded protein: CSARSGAAGGLAGRKTQYF.

This clonotype has more than one count but fewer than ten. This chain links TRBV6-2 or TRBV6-3 with TRBJ1-5, with D possibly being TRBD1 (6 bases). Per the germline V gene, CDR1 is MNHEY and CDR2 is SVGEGT. V lost 6 bases and J 6 bases, leaving 18 bases between the germline ends. CDR3 length: 15 amino acids. This CDR3 reads CASSLDVGGGQPQHF. CDR3 DNA sequence: TGTGCCAGCAGCTTGGACGTAGGAGGGGGTCAGCCCCAGCATTTT.

The chain employs TRBV5-1 and TRBJ2-5; D is possibly TRBD2 (5 bases). CDR3 length equals 14 residues. The germline V and J ends were trimmed by 0 bases and 4 bases, with 10 bases remaining between them. CDR1 is SGHRS, CDR2 YFSETQ, per germline. Here the CDR3 DNA reads TGCGCCAGCAGCTTGGGAGGGATTGTAGAGACCCAGTACTTC. As protein: CASSLGGIVETQYF.

This clonotype was found once. This is likely a read error, given that the CDR3 carries no conserved phenylalanine or tryptophan at its end. The DNA is omitted, as the CDR3 cannot be located on it reliably, and the CDR3 follows TCRdb's listing. The chain combines TRBV6-2 or TRBV6-3 with TRBJ2-1; TRBD2 is the table's D call, not checked against the DNA. The germline V gene has CDR1 MNHEY and CDR2 SVGEGT. The CDR3 spans 13 residues, counting both ends. The CDR3 loop is CASSYRQGLAGEV.

J is TRBJ2-7 and V is TRBV7-2, with no clear D. The CDR3 runs 14 residues. V lost 4 bases and J 0 bases, leaving 10 bases between the germline ends. The germline CDR1 and CDR2 sequences are SGHTA and FQGNSA. In nucleotides, the CDR3 is TGTGCCAGCAGCTCCCGGACGAGCTCCTACGAGCAGTACTTC. Its protein product is CASSSRTSSYEQYF.

The chain carries TRBV20-1 and TRBJ1-1, with D possibly TRBD1 on 5 matching bases. CDR1 is DFQATT, CDR2 SNEGSKA, per germline (reference sequence). The V and J ends lost 7 bases and 7 bases respectively, with 16 bases between them. The CDR3 is 12 amino acids. This CDR3 is CSVKGRTGEAFF. The CDR3 DNA is TGCAGTGTAAAGGGGAGAACAGGTGAAGCTTTCTTT.

This chain uses TRBV12-3 or TRBV12-4 with TRBJ2-7; 7 bases match TRBD1. V shed 5 bases and J 1 base; nucleotides not matched to a gene: 5. The CDR3 length is 14 residues. CDR3 amino acids: CASSPGQVSYEQYF. For the CDR3, the DNA is TGTGCCAGCAGTCCCGGACAGGTTTCCTACGAGCAGTACTTC.

This rearrangement joins TRBV30 to TRBJ2-2; 8 bases line up with TRBD2. With 3 bases clipped from V and 4 bases from J, the junction kept 7 bases outside the gene matches. The germline CDR1 and CDR2 sequences are GTSNPN and SVGIG (reference sequence). The CDR3 is 15 residues long. The CDR3 DNA reads TGTGCCTGGAGCCAGGGACTAGTCCGCACCGGGGAGCTGTTTTTT. It translates to CAWSQGLVRTGELFF.

V and J are TRBV7-2 and TRBJ2-7; perhaps TRBD2 as D (6 bases). Trimming removed 1 base from V and 3 bases from J, with 10 bases in between. The germline gives CDR1 SGHTA, CDR2 FQGNSA. CDR3 length: 14 amino acids. The CDR3 sequence: CASSLVLADYEQYF. The CDR3 bases are TGTGCCAGCAGCTTAGTACTAGCAGACTACGAGCAGTACTTC.